In this sample, the clone carrying this T cell receptor beta chain turned up a few times. The antigen is undetermined. Every donor was a healthy Caucasian. These data originate in a study of identical twins. Study results and limitations: Researchers caution that invariant MAIT and iNKT cells could partly confound zero-insertion analyses.

V lost 3 bases to trimming and J lost 4 bases, with 11 bases between them. This CDR3 is built from 13 residues. Per the germline V gene, CDR1 is DFQATT and CDR2 is SNEGSKA (reference sequence). TCRdb re-derived calls from the 5' RACE reads in MiXCR, one entry per CDR3 protein. The sample holds around 480,000 distinct CDR3 sequences, 12% to 15% seen once. The sample was also linked to a second study, of yellow fever vaccine responses in identical twins. That report adds: Twins reportedly mounted vaccine T cell responses that seemed partly convergent, partly personalized.

The sample was CD4+ T cells sorted from blood. The V gene is TRBV20-1, the J gene TRBJ2-3; D unresolved. This sequence was found in a woman younger than 35 in good health. Here the CDR3 DNA reads TGCAGTGCTAGCGGTCTCGGGCCAGATACGCAGTATTTT. This gives the protein CSASGLGPDTQYF.